A single sample gave rise to the 18 T cell receptor beta chains below, sequenced in a study of shared clonotypes between healthy human individuals. Data came from immunoSEQ multiplex PCR; TCRdb stores just in-frame clones and leaves some out. The sample has more than 2,000,000 clones, roughly nine tenths seen once. The specimen sequenced was naive CD4+ T cells sorted from blood. The subset here: CD45RA+ positively selected. Receptors originate from a young man in good health.

This chain joins TRBV11-2 and TRBJ2-6; no clear D gene. V was cut by 4 bases and J by 2 bases, with 9 bases left in between. Germline CDR1 SGHAT, CDR2 FQNNGV. The CDR3 is 15 residues long. DNA for the CDR3: TGTGCCAGCAGCTCCGCGACGGCTGGGGCCAACGTCCTGACTTTC. Encoded protein: CASSSATAGANVLTF. The variable domain in full, completed from reference TRBV11-2 and TRBJ2-6, reads EAGVAQSPRYKIIEKRQSVAFWCNPISGHATLYWYQQILGQGPKLLIQFQNNGVVDDSQLPKDRFSAERLKGVDSTLKIQPAKLEDSAVYLCASSSATAGANVLTFGAGSRLTVL.

The chain uses TRBV6-5 and TRBJ2-7; 10 nucleotides line up with TRBD1. CDR1 is MNHEY, CDR2 SVGAGI, per germline. The CDR3 is 15 amino acids. After removal of 6 bases from V and 4 bases from J, the junction contained 9 bases not matched to a gene. CDR3 nucleotides: TGTGCCAGCAGACGTACCGGGACAGGGGAATACGAGCAGTACTTC. Amino acids: CASRRTGTGEYEQYF.

This clone has a single count. The chain links TRBV7-2 to TRBJ1-2, with D unclear. V was trimmed by 5 bases and J by 4 bases, leaving 14 bases between them. Germline values: CDR1 SGHTA, CDR2 FQGNSA. This CDR3 comprises 14 residues. The CDR3 protein is CASSLGRTPYGYTF. CDR3 DNA: TGTGCCAGCAGCCTGGGGAGGACTCCCTATGGCTACACCTTC.

The gene calls are TRBV29-1 and TRBJ2-7; no reliable D call. Germline values: CDR1 SQVTM, CDR2 ANQGSEA. The CDR3 extends over 13 amino acids. Trimming took 1 base from V and 1 from J, leaving 8 bases between them. This chain's CDR3 is CSVEVTVSYEQYF. The CDR3 DNA sequence: TGCAGCGTTGAAGTCACAGTTTCCTACGAGCAGTACTTC.

The V and J genes are TRBV19 and TRBJ2-2; 7 positions agree with TRBD1. Germline V lookup: CDR1 LNHDA, CDR2 SQIVND (reference sequence). The CDR3 extends over 16 amino acids. V lost 3 bases, J lost 4 bases, and 8 bases stayed unmatched. In DNA form, the CDR3 reads TGTGCCAGTAGTATCTTAACAGGGGCGGTCACCGGGGAGCTGTTTTTT. Encoded protein: CASSILTGAVTGELFF.

The chain has TRBV28 and TRBJ1-4, with 9 positions matching TRBD1. Unmatched junction bases numbered 7, after V lost 3 bases and J lost 8 bases. From germline, CDR1 is MDHEN and CDR2 SYDVKM. The CDR3 contains 15 residues. In DNA, the CDR3 is TGTGCCAGCAGTTTGAACAGGGGGCTAAGCGAAAAACTGTTTTTT. This sequence encodes CASSLNRGLSEKLFF.

The V gene is TRBV9, the J gene TRBJ2-3, with 13 bases aligning to TRBD2. Germline V gene lookup returns CDR1 SGDLS and CDR2 YYNGEE. This CDR3 spans 17 amino acids. V was clipped by 4 bases and J by 6 bases; unmatched bases: 11. CDR3 protein: CASSTWTSGSLADTQYF. The CDR3 DNA reads TGTGCCAGCAGCACCTGGACTAGCGGGAGTCTGGCTGATACGCAGTATTTT.

The gene calls are TRBV7-3 and TRBJ2-2, with D possibly matching TRBD1 (6 bases). The V end was cut by 4 bases, the J end by 4 bases, with 13 bases between. CDR1 SGHTA and CDR2 FQGTGA come from the germline V gene. The CDR3 contains 15 residues. The CDR3 sequence: CASSSNRAGTGELFF. For the CDR3, the DNA is TGTGCCAGCAGCTCAAACAGGGCGGGCACCGGGGAGCTGTTTTTT.

The chain carries TRBV6-6 and TRBJ2-1; 11 positions agree with TRBD2. Germline-derived CDR1 and CDR2 are MNHNY and SVGAGI (reference sequence). The CDR3 sequence is 14 residues long. The trim removed 6 bases at V and 13 bases at J, leaving 11 bases unmatched. Here the CDR3 reads CASSRTSGGAPQFF. DNA of the CDR3: TGTGCCAGCAGCAGAACTAGCGGGGGCGCTCCCCAGTTCTTC.

The gene calls are TRBV25-1 and TRBJ2-3; 7 nucleotides align to TRBD2. CDR3 size: 14 residues. CDR1 is MGHDK and CDR2 is SYGVNS in the germline V gene. The trim removed 8 bases at V and 5 bases at J, leaving 10 bases unmatched. The CDR3 DNA reads TGTGCCAGCTCTAACCCTGGGGGGGGAGATACGCAGTATTTT. Translated: CASSNPGGGDTQYF. The variable domain in full, completed from reference TRBV25-1 and TRBJ2-3, reads EADIYQTPRYLVIGTGKKITLECSQTMGHDKMYWYQQDPGMELHLIHYSYGVNSTEKGDLSSESTVSRIRTEHFPLTLESARPSHTSQYLCASSNPGGGDTQYFGPGTRLTVL.

About this clone: The same CDR3 can be traced to other DNA sequences in this sample. The genes are TRBV7-3 and TRBJ2-2; a weak D match, TRBD2 (6 bases). Per the germline V gene, CDR1 is SGHTA and CDR2 is FQGTGA. The CDR3 extends over 13 amino acids. With 7 bases removed from V and 4 bases from J, the gap between germline ends came to 10 bases. CDR3 loop: CASTKEGTGELFF. The DNA of the CDR3 is TGTGCCAGCACTAAGGAGGGCACCGGGGAGCTGTTTTTT.

V usage is TRBV6-6 and J usage is TRBJ1-4; D is unclear. The CDR3 is made up of 13 amino acids. V lost 6 bases and J 5 bases, leaving 10 bases between the germline ends. CDR1 is MNHNY and CDR2 is SVGAGI in the germline V gene (reference sequence). The CDR3 DNA follows: TGTGCCAGCAGGCCGATATCCAATGAAAAACTGTTTTTT. Its translation is CASRPISNEKLFF.

V gene TRBV30 combines with J gene TRBJ2-3, with 9 positions matching TRBD2. The germline V gene has CDR1 GTSNPN and CDR2 SVGIG (reference sequence). The junction had 14 bases not matched to a gene; V was cut back by 2 bases and J by 5 bases. CDR3 length: 17 residues. The chain's CDR3 is CAWSYALGGRGGDTQYF. DNA for the CDR3: TGTGCCTGGAGTTACGCGTTGGGCGGGAGGGGCGGAGATACGCAGTATTTT.

This clone was counted a single time. The CDR3, as DNA: TGCGCCAGCAGCCCGGGGCCAGGGAACTATGGCTACACCTTC. Amino acid sequence: CASSPGPGNYGYTF. V is TRBV5-1 and J is TRBJ1-2, with a possible D match to TRBD1 (5 bases). Germline CDR1 reads SGHRS; CDR2 reads YFSETQ. This CDR3 contains 14 residues. V lost 4 bases and J lost 2, with 12 bases in between.

V is TRBV9 and J is TRBJ2-4; D perhaps matches TRBD2 (5 bases). Trimming stripped 4 bases from V and 7 bases from J, with 12 bases between. Germline V gene sequence: CDR1 SGDLS, CDR2 YYNGEE. The CDR3 extends over 13 amino acids. The CDR3 sequence: CASSPQTGNIQYF. The CDR3 DNA reads TGTGCCAGCAGCCCCCAGACGGGGAACATTCAGTACTTC.

As to this clone: In the same sample, other DNA sequences code for this CDR3. This sequence joins TRBV30 and TRBJ2-5, with D perhaps matching TRBD2 (5 bases). V was clipped by 2 bases and J by 5 bases, with 12 bases between them. Germline CDR1 GTSNPN, CDR2 SVGIG (reference sequence). CDR3 length: 13 residues. CDR3 DNA sequence: TGTGCCTGGAGTCCTCTTCCGGGGGAGACCCAGTACTTC. Residues: CAWSPLPGETQYF.

The CDR3 sequence: CASSVETGPTYGYTF. The DNA for the CDR3 is TGTGCCAGCAGCGTGGAGACAGGGCCCACCTATGGCTACACCTTC. The J gene is TRBJ1-2, the V gene TRBV9, with 7 bases fitting TRBD1. Per germline, CDR1 SGDLS and CDR2 YYNGEE. Unmatched junction bases numbered 8, after V lost 2 bases and J lost 4 bases. CDR3 length equals 15 residues.

This chain uses TRBV23-1 with TRBJ2-3; D is unresolved. Being an ORF, TRBV23-1 has a function that is uncertain. This CDR3 is built from 13 residues. V dropped 8 bases and J dropped 7 bases, with 16 bases sitting between them. The CDR3 loop reads CASQLTECHTQYF. CDR3 sequence (DNA): TGCGCCAGCCAACTTACCGAGTGTCATACGCAGTATTTT.